The next 10 T cell receptor beta chains were all read from a single sample in a study of blood T cell repertoires in COVID-19. Clones were sequenced by immunoSEQ multiplex PCR, and TCRdb holds only the in-frame ones, with some missing. The sample gives tens of thousands of clones, 65% to 90% of which show up once; about 12% is in the top ten. Material for sequencing was peripheral blood. These receptors came from a human donor in a cohort sampled during active COVID-19.

The chain combines TRBV18 with TRBJ2-2; D is uncertain. V was trimmed by 3 bases and J by 3 bases, leaving 2 bases between them. In germline, CDR1 is KGHSH, CDR2 LQKENI. The CDR3 covers 12 residues. The CDR3, as DNA: TGTGCCAGCTCACCCTACACCGGGGAGCTGTTTTTT. Translated: CASSPYTGELFF.

By share, this clone ranks as medium-sized. The chain is built from TRBV29-1 and TRBJ1-1; 11 nucleotides agree with TRBD1. Germline-derived CDR1 and CDR2 are SQVTM and ANQGSEA. Trimming removed 3 bases from V and 6 bases from J; junction bases left unmatched: 9. The CDR3 has 15 residues. CDR3 residues: CSVDGTPGQGAEAFF. In nucleotides, the CDR3 is TGCAGCGTTGACGGGACCCCGGGACAGGGGGCTGAAGCTTTCTTT.

This chain links TRBV7-2 with TRBJ2-2; TRBD1 aligns across 7 bases. From germline, CDR1 is SGHTA and CDR2 FQGNSA. V gave up 5 bases and J gave up 7 bases; unmatched junction bases: 7. The length of the CDR3 is 14 residues. In DNA form, the CDR3 reads TGTGCCAGCAGCCCGCGACAGGGAATCGGGGAGCTGTTTTTT. This sequence encodes CASSPRQGIGELFF.

The chain carries TRBV19 and TRBJ1-6, with 9 positions matching TRBD1. Germline-derived CDR1 and CDR2 are LNHDA and SQIVND (reference sequence). The V gene end was trimmed by 5 bases and the J gene end by 16 bases; junction bases not matched to a gene: 9. The CDR3 totals 13 residues. CDR3 nucleotides: TGTGCCAGTAGTGCTAAACAGGGGGCAGGACTCCACTTT. It is translated as CASSAKQGAGLHF.

The V call is TRBV19, the J call TRBJ1-3, with a weak D call TRBD1 (5 bases). CDR3 length: 15 amino acids. Trimming stripped 10 bases from V and 2 bases from J, with 18 bases between. Germline CDR1 LNHDA, CDR2 SQIVND (reference sequence). The CDR3 DNA sequence: TGTGCCACTATTCCCCAGCAGGGTACTGGAAACACCATATATTTT. Translating it yields CATIPQQGTGNTIYF.

This chain links TRBV19 with TRBJ2-7; a weak D match, TRBD2 (5 bases). This CDR3 contains 17 residues. Germline CDR1 reads LNHDA; CDR2 reads SQIVND (reference sequence). Trimming took off 2 bases at V and 7 bases at J, with 24 bases between the two ends. CDR3 DNA: TGTGCCAGTAGTATATCGCAGACTATCCTACGAGCAGCAGAGCAGTACTTC. This sequence encodes CASSISQTILRAAEQYF.

The chain links TRBV4-2 to TRBJ2-7; D is undetermined. CDR1 LGHNA and CDR2 YNFKEQ come from the germline V gene. The CDR3 loop spans 15 amino acids. Trimming took 1 base from V and 1 from J, leaving 11 bases between them. CDR3 DNA sequence: TGTGCCAGCAGCCAAGGAGGTACCCTATCCTACGAGCAGTACTTC. Translating gives CASSQGGTLSYEQYF.

In this sample, this clone turned up once. The junction departs from the called germline gene at one end, perhaps through a read error. This specimen includes other DNA sequences encoding the same CDR3. The chain recombines TRBV28 with TRBJ1-3; D possibly corresponds to TRBD1 (5 bases). The CDR3 totals 15 residues. CDR1 and CDR2 (germline): MDHEN, SYDVKM. CDR3 protein: CASSSVRTSGNTIYF. The CDR3 DNA sequence: TGTGCCAGTAGTTCTGTCAGGACATCTGGAAACACCATATATTTT.

This clone has only one observation. This chain links TRBV6-4 with TRBJ2-1, with TRBD2 matching over 9 bases. This CDR3 has 15 residues. Germline V gene data show CDR1 as MRHNA and CDR2 as SNTAGT. Germline trimming cut 4 bases from V and 4 bases from J; bases unmatched to any gene: 5. CDR3 in DNA: TGTGCCAGCAGTGGGGGTAGCGGGGGATACAATGAGCAGTTCTTC. This translates into CASSGGSGGYNEQFF.

Here the CDR3 reads CASLTEAFF. Here the CDR3 DNA reads TGTGCCAGCCTCACTGAAGCTTTCTTT. This rearrangement joins TRBV2 to TRBJ1-1; D call uncertain. The CDR3 covers 9 residues. V dropped 8 bases and J dropped 4 bases, with 2 bases sitting between them. CDR1 and CDR2 from the germline V gene are SNHLY and FYNNEI.